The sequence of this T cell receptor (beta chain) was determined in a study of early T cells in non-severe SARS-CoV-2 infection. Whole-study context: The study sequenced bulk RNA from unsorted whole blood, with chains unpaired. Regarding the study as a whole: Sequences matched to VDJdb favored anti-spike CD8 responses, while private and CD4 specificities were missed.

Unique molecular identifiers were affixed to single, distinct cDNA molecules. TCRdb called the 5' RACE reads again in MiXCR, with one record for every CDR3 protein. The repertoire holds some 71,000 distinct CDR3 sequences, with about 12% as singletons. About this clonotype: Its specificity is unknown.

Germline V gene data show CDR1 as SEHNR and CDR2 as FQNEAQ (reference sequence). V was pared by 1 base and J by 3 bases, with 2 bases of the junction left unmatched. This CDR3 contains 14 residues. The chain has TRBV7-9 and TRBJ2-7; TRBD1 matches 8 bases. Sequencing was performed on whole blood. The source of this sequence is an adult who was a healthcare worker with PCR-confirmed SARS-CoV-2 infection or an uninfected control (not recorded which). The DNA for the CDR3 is TGTGCCAGCAGCTTAGGACAGGGGTTCTACGAGCAGTACTTC. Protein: CASSLGQGFYEQYF.